Detailed here is one T cell receptor beta chain. This entry comes from a study of blood T cell repertoires in COVID-19. Only in-frame clones appear in the TCRdb table, and some are missing; sequencing was by immunoSEQ multiplex PCR. This repertoire shows roughly 120,000 clones, roughly 85% found once; its top ten account for 16%. CDR3 length: 13 residues. V lost 0 bases, J lost 9 bases, and 0 bases stayed unmatched. From germline, CDR1 is SGHRS and CDR2 YFSETQ. The V and J genes are TRBV5-1 and TRBJ1-6, with TRBD1 matching 7 bases. The sequencing input was peripheral blood. This sequence was found in a woman over 75 with active or convalescent COVID-19. The DNA of the CDR3 is TGCGCCAGCAGCTTGGACAGGGGTTCACCCCTCCACTTT. It yields the protein CASSLDRGSPLHF.